Below are 23 T cell receptor beta chains sequenced from a single sample in a study of T cell responses to AZD1222 COVID-19 vaccine. Here immunoSEQ multiplex PCR was the method, and the copy in TCRdb shows in-frame clones only, minus some. The table has about 110,000 clones, more than 85% seen once. Sequencing was performed on peripheral blood, taken on day 0 of AZD1222 vaccination. All receptors derive from an adult in good health.

V is TRBV30 and J is TRBJ2-5; D is uncertain. Trimming left V 4 bases short and J 0 bases short, with 6 bases between. The CDR3 covers 12 residues. Germline V CDR1 and CDR2: GTSNPN, SVGIG (reference sequence). The CDR3 DNA reads as TGTGCCTGGACGAAGAACCAAGAGACCCAGTACTTC. Translation gives CAWTKNQETQYF. The variable domain in full, with the rest retrieved from reference TRBV30 and TRBJ2-5, is SQTIHQWPATLVQPVGSPLSLECTVEGTSNPNLYWYRQAAGRGLQLLFYSVGIGQISSEVPQNLSASRPQDRQFILSSKKLLLSDSGFYLCAWTKNQETQYFGPGTRLLVL.

The V and J genes are TRBV9 and TRBJ1-4; TRBD1 might be the D (5 bases). The CDR3 is made up of 15 amino acids. With 4 bases removed from V and 7 bases from J, the gap between germline ends came to 17 bases. Germline V gene sequence: CDR1 SGDLS, CDR2 YYNGEE. DNA of the CDR3: TGTGCCAGCAGCCCCGTGGTAGGGGCAGGTGAAAAACTGTTTTTT. This gives the protein CASSPVVGAGEKLFF.

The chain recombines TRBV25-1 with TRBJ2-5, with D perhaps TRBD1 (6 bases). Germline V gene sequence: CDR1 MGHDK, CDR2 SYGVNS. Trimming took 0 bases from V and 1 from J, leaving 9 bases between them. The CDR3 covers 15 residues. CDR3 protein: CASSEYAGAQETQYF. DNA of the CDR3: TGTGCCAGCAGTGAATATGCAGGGGCCCAAGAGACCCAGTACTTC.

The chain links TRBV18 to TRBJ1-6; no clear D. The ends were cut back, 0 bases at V and 8 bases at J, with 8 bases in the middle. Per germline, CDR1 KGHSH and CDR2 LQKENI. This CDR3 contains 14 residues. CDR3 residues: CASSPPDQDSPLHF. CDR3 nucleotides: TGTGCCAGCTCACCACCGGATCAGGATTCACCCCTCCACTTT.

V gene TRBV24-1 combines with J gene TRBJ1-2; 7 nucleotides match TRBD1. Germline V gene sequence: CDR1 KGHDR, CDR2 SFDVKD. This CDR3 has 13 amino acids. Trimming cost V 4 bases and J 3 bases; bases outside gene matches: 1. CDR3 DNA sequence: TGTGCCACCAGTGAGACAGGGTACTATGGCTACACCTTC. Translated, it gives CATSETGYYGYTF.

The CDR3 DNA sequence: TGCAGCGTCGCGGACAGGGCCAAAAACATTCAGTACTTC. It yields the protein CSVADRAKNIQYF. The gene calls are TRBV29-1 and TRBJ2-4, with 7 bases matching TRBD1. With 6 bases clipped from V and 1 base from J, the junction kept 3 bases outside the gene matches. There are 13 residues in the CDR3. CDR1 SQVTM and CDR2 ANQGSEA come from the germline V gene.

The chain carries TRBV3-1 (or the pseudogene TRBV3-2) and TRBJ2-5; 9 positions agree with TRBD2. Germline V CDR1 and CDR2: LGHDT, YNNKEL (reference sequence). The ends lost 2 bases at V and 5 bases at J; junction bases unmatched: 15. The CDR3 extends over 18 amino acids. The CDR3 sequence is CASSQPPLSGGLVETQYF. CDR3 coding DNA: TGTGCCAGCAGCCAACCCCCCCTCAGCGGGGGGCTTGTTGAGACCCAGTACTTC.

This sequence joins TRBV6-2 or TRBV6-3 and TRBJ1-1; D call uncertain. Germline V gene data show CDR1 as MNHEY and CDR2 as SVGEGT. V lost 5 bases and J lost 0, with 7 bases in between. CDR3 length: 13 amino acids. CDR3 nucleotides: TGTGCCAGCAGTCATCGGATGAACACTGAAGCTTTCTTT. It specifies CASSHRMNTEAFF.

This clone was observed once. This chain links TRBV5-5 with TRBJ2-5, with 9 bases matching TRBD2. Germline V gene sequence: CDR1 SGHKS, CDR2 YYEKEE (reference sequence). CDR3 length: 15 residues. V lost 1 base and J lost 4; bases outside the gene matches: 5. The CDR3 is CASSLLGTSLETQYF. For the CDR3, the DNA is TGTGCCAGCAGCTTGCTCGGGACTAGCCTAGAGACCCAGTACTTC. The full variable domain, its missing parts supplied by reference TRBV5-5 and TRBJ2-5, is DAGVTQSPTHLIKTRGQQVTLRCSPISGHKSVSWYQQVLGQGPQFIFQYYEKEERGRGNFPDRFSARQFPNYSSELNVNALLLGDSALYLCASSLLGTSLETQYFGPGTRLLVL.

The chain links TRBV19 to TRBJ1-2; D is ambiguous. CDR1 LNHDA and CDR2 SQIVND come from the germline V gene (reference sequence). Trimming removed 2 bases at V and 4 bases at J, with 14 bases between. CDR3 length equals 15 residues. CDR3 in amino acids: CASSIPGFPFYGYTF. The DNA of the CDR3 is TGTGCCAGTAGTATACCGGGATTTCCCTTCTATGGCTACACCTTC.

The chain carries TRBV30 and TRBJ2-2; D is uncertain. Trimming took off 0 bases at V and 6 bases at J, with 8 bases between the two ends. CDR1 is GTSNPN and CDR2 is SVGIG in the germline V gene (reference sequence). The CDR3 runs to 13 residues. CDR3 in DNA: TGTGCCTGGAGTGTAGAAGTGGCCGGGGAGCTGTTTTTT. The encoded protein is CAWSVEVAGELFF.

There are a few counts of this clone. The chain carries TRBV29-1 and TRBJ1-2; tentatively, D is TRBD1 (6 bases). V was cut by 6 bases and J by 7 bases, with 39 bases left in between. Germline loops: CDR1 SQVTM, CDR2 ANQGSEA. The CDR3 is 20 residues long. CDR3 loop: CSVAGTLKALTMANERGYTF. The CDR3 nucleotides are TGCAGCGTCGCCGGGACACTTAAGGCGCTAACTATGGCTAACGAACGTGGCTACACCTTC. Filled out from reference TRBV29-1 and TRBJ1-2, the complete variable domain reads SAVISQKPSRDICQRGTSLTIQCQVDSQVTMMFWYRQQPGQSLTLIATANQGSEATYESGFVIDKFPISRPNLTFSTLTVSNMSPEDSSIYLCSVAGTLKALTMANERGYTFGSGTRLTVV.

The V gene is TRBV6-1, the J gene TRBJ1-1; D might be TRBD1 (6 bases). Trimming stripped 2 bases from V and 1 base from J, with 11 bases between. Germline CDR1 and CDR2: MNHNS and SASEGT. The length of the CDR3 is 15 residues. CDR3 nucleotides: TGTGCCAGCAGTGAATGGGGGGGCCCGAACACTGAAGCTTTCTTT. Protein sequence: CASSEWGGPNTEAFF.

As DNA, the CDR3 is TGTGCCAGCAGCCAACGGGAAGGTTTCAAAGGCTACACCTTC. It yields the protein CASSQREGFKGYTF. The chain links TRBV3-1 (or the pseudogene TRBV3-2) to TRBJ1-2; D unclear. The V gene lost 2 bases and the J gene lost 8 bases, with 15 bases spanning the gap. Germline assignment: CDR1 LGHDT and CDR2 YNNKEL (reference sequence). The CDR3 spans 14 residues.

The CDR3 sequence: CATEPGQSEKLFF. CDR3 sequence (DNA): TGTGCCACCGAACCGGGACAGAGTGAAAAACTGTTTTTT. The chain carries TRBV28 and TRBJ1-4, with 7 bases aligning to TRBD1. Germline CDR1 MDHEN, CDR2 SYDVKM. With 10 bases clipped from V and 7 bases from J, the junction kept 9 bases outside the gene matches. The CDR3 extends over 13 amino acids.

The CDR3 protein is CAIGIGGYTF. Here the CDR3 DNA reads TGTGCCATCGGGATCGGTGGCTACACCTTC. This chain links TRBV10-3 with TRBJ1-2; D not certain. V shed 8 bases and J shed 7 bases, with 8 bases lying between them. Germline V CDR1 and CDR2: ENHRY, SYGVKD. The CDR3 is 10 amino acids.

The gene calls are TRBV5-1 and TRBJ2-3, with 9 bases identical to TRBD1. CDR3 length: 14 amino acids. CDR1 and CDR2 from the germline V gene are SGHRS and YFSETQ. V shed 0 bases and J 5 bases; nucleotides not matched to a gene: 1. CDR3 in DNA: TGCGCCAGCAGCTTGGCGGGACAGGGAGATACGCAGTATTTT. It encodes CASSLAGQGDTQYF.

The chain is built from TRBV10-3 and TRBJ1-1, with 7 bases that match TRBD1. Trimming removed 6 bases from V and 5 bases from J; junction bases left unmatched: 6. CDR1 ENHRY and CDR2 SYGVKD come from the germline V gene. This CDR3 has 13 residues. DNA of the CDR3: TGTGCCATCAGAGCAACAGGGGAAACTGAAGCTTTCTTT. This sequence encodes CAIRATGETEAFF.

The chain recombines TRBV3-1 (or the pseudogene TRBV3-2) with TRBJ2-5; 10 positions agree with TRBD2. The trim removed 0 bases at V and 5 bases at J, leaving 6 bases unmatched. Germline V gene sequence: CDR1 LGHDT, CDR2 YNNKEL (reference sequence). The CDR3 has 16 amino acids. As DNA, the CDR3 is TGTGCCAGCAGCCAAGACGTGACTAGCGGGCGGGAGACCCAGTACTTC. Translating gives CASSQDVTSGRETQYF.

The V call is TRBV18, the J call TRBJ1-5; D is unclear. In germline, CDR1 is KGHSH, CDR2 LQKENI. The germline V and J ends were trimmed by 2 bases and 1 base, with 9 bases remaining between them. The CDR3 consists of 15 residues. CDR3 coding DNA: TGTGCCAGCTCACCAGGTGCTGAAAGCAATCAGCCCCAGCATTTT. Translation: CASSPGAESNQPQHF.

V and J are TRBV7-9 and TRBJ1-4, with 8 bases fitting TRBD1. Germline V lookup: CDR1 SEHNR, CDR2 FQNEAQ (reference sequence). Trimming removed 5 bases from V and 4 bases from J; junction bases left unmatched: 3. The CDR3 runs 14 residues. CDR3 protein: CASSTGTGNEKLFF. The CDR3, as DNA: TGTGCCAGCAGCACCGGGACAGGTAATGAAAAACTGTTTTTT.

This clone came up a few times. V usage is TRBV5-1 and J usage is TRBJ1-4, with 9 bases that match TRBD1. The CDR3 consists of 14 residues. Germline CDR1 SGHRS, CDR2 YFSETQ. The J segment lost 8 bases and the V segment lost 4 bases, leaving 6 bases of the junction unmatched. The CDR3: CASSPGQGREKLFF. DNA of the CDR3: TGCGCCAGCAGCCCAGGACAGGGGAGGGAAAAACTGTTTTTT.

This rearrangement joins TRBV27 to TRBJ1-5; D perhaps matches TRBD1 (6 bases). In germline, CDR1 is MNHEY, CDR2 SMNVEV (reference sequence). Trimming stripped 4 bases from V and 9 bases from J, with 19 bases between. The CDR3 runs to 15 residues. The CDR3 is CASSSNRPGTRPQHF. The CDR3 DNA reads TGTGCCAGCAGTTCAAACAGGCCCGGGACACGGCCCCAGCATTTT.